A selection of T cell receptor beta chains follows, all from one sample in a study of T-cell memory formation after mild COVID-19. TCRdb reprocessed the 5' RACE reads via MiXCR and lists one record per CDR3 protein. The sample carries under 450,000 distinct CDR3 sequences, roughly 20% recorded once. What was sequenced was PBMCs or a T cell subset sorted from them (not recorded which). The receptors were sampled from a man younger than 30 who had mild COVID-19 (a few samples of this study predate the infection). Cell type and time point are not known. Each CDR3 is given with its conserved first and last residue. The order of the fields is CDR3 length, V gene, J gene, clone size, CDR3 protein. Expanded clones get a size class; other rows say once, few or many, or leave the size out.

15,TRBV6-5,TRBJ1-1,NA,CASSFTGGGSTEAFF
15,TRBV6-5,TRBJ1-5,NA,CASSRTGQSNQPQHF
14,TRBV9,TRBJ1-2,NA,CASSVDRTNYGYTF
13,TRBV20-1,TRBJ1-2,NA,CSARAHLGAFITF
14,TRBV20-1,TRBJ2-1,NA,CSTPGSGGDNEQFF
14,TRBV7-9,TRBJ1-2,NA,CASSLEVRSDGYTF
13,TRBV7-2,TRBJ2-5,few,CASTGGGGGTQYF
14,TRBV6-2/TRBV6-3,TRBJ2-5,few,CASSYSASRETQYF
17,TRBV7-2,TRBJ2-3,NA,CASSSRGGLARTGAQYF
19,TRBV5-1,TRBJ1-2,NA,CASSPFPNLRGLTNYGYTF
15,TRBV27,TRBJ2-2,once,CASSLSPANTGELFF
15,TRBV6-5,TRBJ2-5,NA,CASRPRPGGGETQYF
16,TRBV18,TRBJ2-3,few,CASSPRTAGDGDTQYF
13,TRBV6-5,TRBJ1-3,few,CASSGTWGNTIYF
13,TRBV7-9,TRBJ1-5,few,CASSLEVSQPQHF
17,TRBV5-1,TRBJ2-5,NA,CASSLLLAGGSQETQYF
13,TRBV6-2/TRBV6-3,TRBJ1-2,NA,CASGSGVAAGYTF
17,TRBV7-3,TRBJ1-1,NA,CASSLVGGYGTNTEAFF
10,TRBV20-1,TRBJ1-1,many,CSAGDTEAFF
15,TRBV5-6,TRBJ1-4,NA,CASSSRVGTNEKLFF
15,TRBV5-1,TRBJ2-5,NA,CASSLRSWGQETQYF
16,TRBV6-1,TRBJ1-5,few,CASSGFGGTGFQPQHF
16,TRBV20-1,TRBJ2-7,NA,CSARPLTSGATYEQYF
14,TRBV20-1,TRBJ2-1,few,CSARSGVGYNEQFF
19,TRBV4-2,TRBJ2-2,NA,CASSQEAGLRGGRTGELFF
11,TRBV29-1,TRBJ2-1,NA,CSVRTGDEQFF
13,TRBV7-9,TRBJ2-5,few,CASTGADQETQYF
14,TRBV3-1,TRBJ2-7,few,CASSPWTGLYEQYF
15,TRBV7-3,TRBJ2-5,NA,CASSPGTGGYETQYF
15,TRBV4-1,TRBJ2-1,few,CASSLPLTGNNEQFF
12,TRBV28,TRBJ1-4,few,CASSLFGEKLFF
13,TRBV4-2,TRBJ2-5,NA,CASTGDEQETQYF
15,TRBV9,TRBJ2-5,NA,CASSVETGPGETQYF
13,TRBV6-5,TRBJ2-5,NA,CASSYRAKETQYF
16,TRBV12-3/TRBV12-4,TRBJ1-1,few,CATLARTGTANTEAFF
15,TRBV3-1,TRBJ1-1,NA,CASSQMAGGFTEAFF
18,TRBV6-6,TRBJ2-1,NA,CASSYSNPFGGGANEQFF